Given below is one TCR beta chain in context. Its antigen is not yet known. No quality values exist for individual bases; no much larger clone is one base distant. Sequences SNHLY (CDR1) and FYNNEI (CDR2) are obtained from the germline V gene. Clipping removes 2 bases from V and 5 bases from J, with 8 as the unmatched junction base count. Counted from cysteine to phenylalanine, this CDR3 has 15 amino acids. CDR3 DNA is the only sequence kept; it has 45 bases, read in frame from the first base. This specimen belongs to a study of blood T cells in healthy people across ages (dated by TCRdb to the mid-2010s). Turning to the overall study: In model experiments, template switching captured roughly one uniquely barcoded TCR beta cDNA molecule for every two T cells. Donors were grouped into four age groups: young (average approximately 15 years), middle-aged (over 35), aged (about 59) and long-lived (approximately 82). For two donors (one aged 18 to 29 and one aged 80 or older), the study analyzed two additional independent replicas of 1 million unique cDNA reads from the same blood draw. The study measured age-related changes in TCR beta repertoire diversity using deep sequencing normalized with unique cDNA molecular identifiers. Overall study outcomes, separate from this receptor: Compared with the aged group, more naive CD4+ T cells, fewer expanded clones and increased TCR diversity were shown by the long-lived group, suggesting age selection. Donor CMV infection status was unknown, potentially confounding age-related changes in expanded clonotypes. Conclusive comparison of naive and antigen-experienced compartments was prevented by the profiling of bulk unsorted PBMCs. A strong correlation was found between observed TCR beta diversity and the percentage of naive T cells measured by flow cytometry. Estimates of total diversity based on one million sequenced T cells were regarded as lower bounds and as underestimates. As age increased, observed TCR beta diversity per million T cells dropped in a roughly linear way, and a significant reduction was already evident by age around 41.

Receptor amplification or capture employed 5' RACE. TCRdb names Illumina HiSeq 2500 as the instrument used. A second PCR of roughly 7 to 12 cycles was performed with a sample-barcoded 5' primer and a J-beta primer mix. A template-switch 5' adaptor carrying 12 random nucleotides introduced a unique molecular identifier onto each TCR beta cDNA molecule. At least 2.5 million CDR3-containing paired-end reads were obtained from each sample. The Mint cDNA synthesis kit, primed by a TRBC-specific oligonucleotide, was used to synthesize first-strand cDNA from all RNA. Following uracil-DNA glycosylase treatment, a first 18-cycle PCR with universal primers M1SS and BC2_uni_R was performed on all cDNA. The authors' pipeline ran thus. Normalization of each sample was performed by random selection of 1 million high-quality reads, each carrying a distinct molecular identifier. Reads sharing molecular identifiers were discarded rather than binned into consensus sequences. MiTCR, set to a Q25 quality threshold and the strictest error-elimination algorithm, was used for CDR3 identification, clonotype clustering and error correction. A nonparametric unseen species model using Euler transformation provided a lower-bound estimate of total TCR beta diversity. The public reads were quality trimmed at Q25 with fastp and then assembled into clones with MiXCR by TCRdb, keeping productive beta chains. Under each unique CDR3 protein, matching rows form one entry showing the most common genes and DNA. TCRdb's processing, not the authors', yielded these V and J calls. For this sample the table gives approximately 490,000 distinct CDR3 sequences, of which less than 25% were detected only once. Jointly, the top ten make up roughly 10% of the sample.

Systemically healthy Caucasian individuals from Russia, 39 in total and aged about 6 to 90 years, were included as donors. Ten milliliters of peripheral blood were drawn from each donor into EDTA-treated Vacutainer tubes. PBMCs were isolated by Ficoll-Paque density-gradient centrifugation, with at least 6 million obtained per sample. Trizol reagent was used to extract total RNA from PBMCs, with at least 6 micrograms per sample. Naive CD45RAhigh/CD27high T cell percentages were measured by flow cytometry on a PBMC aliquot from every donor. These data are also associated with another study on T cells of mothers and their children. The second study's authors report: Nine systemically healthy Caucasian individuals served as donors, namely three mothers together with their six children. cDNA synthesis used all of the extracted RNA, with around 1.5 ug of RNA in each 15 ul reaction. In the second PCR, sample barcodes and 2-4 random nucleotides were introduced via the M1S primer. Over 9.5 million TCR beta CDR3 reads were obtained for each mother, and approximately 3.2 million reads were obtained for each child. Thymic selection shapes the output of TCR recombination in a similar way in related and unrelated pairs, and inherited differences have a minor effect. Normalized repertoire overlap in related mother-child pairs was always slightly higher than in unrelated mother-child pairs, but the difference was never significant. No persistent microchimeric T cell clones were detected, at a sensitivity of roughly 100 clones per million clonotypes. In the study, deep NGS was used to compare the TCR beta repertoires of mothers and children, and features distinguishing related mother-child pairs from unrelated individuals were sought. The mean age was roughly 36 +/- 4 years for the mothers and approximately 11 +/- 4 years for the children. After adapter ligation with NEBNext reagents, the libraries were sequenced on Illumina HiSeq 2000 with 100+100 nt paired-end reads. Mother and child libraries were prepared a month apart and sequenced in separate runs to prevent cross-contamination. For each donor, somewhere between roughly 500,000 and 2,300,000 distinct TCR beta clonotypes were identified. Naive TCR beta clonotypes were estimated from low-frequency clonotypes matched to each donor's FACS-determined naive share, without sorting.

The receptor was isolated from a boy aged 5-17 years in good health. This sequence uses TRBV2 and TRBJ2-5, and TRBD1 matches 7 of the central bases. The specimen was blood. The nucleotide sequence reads TGTGCCAGCAGTGAAAGGGGGCAGGGGTGGGAGACCCAGTACTTC. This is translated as CASSERGQGWETQYF.